Sequencing of this T cell receptor beta chain was carried out in a study of T cell responses to AZD1222 COVID-19 vaccine. Profiled with immunoSEQ multiplex PCR; TCRdb holds only in-frame clones, not every one. The sample includes 75,000 to 85,000 clones, 60% to 85% seen only once; the top ten take 25% to 30%. The table lists this clone with a count of one. What it binds is unknown. General study results and limits: Just a handful of AZD1222 recipients were seropositive at baseline.

The sequence derives from an adult who received the MenACWY meningococcal vaccine as a control. The sample here was peripheral blood, taken 28 days after the second dose of the MenACWY control vaccine.

The CDR3 DNA is TGCAGTGCTAGTTCTCTACGTAGCGCCCCCGGCACCTACGAGCAGTACTTC. Its protein product is CSASSLRSAPGTYEQYF. The chain is built from TRBV20-1 and TRBJ2-7; a weak D match, TRBD2 (5 bases). The CDR3 length is 17 residues. In germline, CDR1 is DFQATT, CDR2 SNEGSKA (reference sequence). Trimming pared 3 bases from V and 2 bases from J, leaving 23 bases between.